This paragraph reports one T cell receptor beta chain. Antigen specificity is unknown. V trimming: 0 bases; J trimming: 7 bases; junction bases outside the gene matches: 8. The germline V gene has CDR1 MNHEY and CDR2 SVGAGI. CDR3 length equals 16 residues. These data belong to a study of shared clonotypes between healthy human individuals. Findings of the study overall: The expectation was that sequencing depth would affect clonotype sharing among donors.

The data were produced by immunoSEQ multiplex PCR, yet TCRdb's version contains in-frame clones alone and is incomplete. The table lists just over 2,000,000 clones, over 85% of them singletons. Terminally differentiated effector memory CD45RA+ cells were excluded from the naive CD8 cells, which were CD45RO-negative and positively selected for CCR7. The chain has TRBV6-5 and TRBJ2-2; 7 bases line up with TRBD2. Sequencing was done on a sample of naive CD8+ T cells sorted from blood. The receptor comes from a man between 18 and 29 years old in good health. The CDR3 coding sequence is TGTGCCAGCAGTTACTCTGTGGGAGGGTCAAGCGGGGAGCTGTTTTTT. Translated, it gives CASSYSVGGSSGELFF.